Included here is one TCR beta chain sequence, with context. V trimming: 0 bases; J trimming: 3 bases; junction bases outside the gene matches: 3. CDR1 and CDR2 from the germline V gene are SQVTM and ANQGSEA. There are 14 residues in the CDR3. Clones were read by immunoSEQ multiplex PCR, and TCRdb kept only the in-frame ones, dropping some. The sample lists under 45,000 clones; about 87% were seen once. This sample is drawn from a study of blood T cell repertoires in COVID-19. The sequence was collected from a human donor in a cohort sampled during active COVID-19. The V call is TRBV29-1, the J call TRBJ1-1; the match to TRBD1 covers 8 bases. Sequenced material: peripheral blood. CDR3 coding DNA: TGCAGCGTTGAAGAACACAGGGGGGACACTGAAGCTTTCTTT. It codes for CSVEEHRGDTEAFF.